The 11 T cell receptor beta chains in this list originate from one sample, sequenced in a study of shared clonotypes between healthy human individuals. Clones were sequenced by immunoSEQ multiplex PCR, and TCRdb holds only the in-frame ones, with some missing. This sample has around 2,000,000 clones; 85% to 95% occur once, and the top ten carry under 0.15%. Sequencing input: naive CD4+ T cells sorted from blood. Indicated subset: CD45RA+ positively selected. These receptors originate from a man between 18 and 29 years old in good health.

Written as DNA, the CDR3 is TGTGCCAGTGAGACCCAGGGGGACAGCAATCAGCCCCAGCATTTT. This sequence encodes CASETQGDSNQPQHF. V is TRBV19 and J is TRBJ1-5, with 7 bases aligning to TRBD1. Germline CDR1 and CDR2: LNHDA and SQIVND (reference sequence). The CDR3 is 15 residues long. J was trimmed by 1 base and V by 8 bases; bases with no gene match: 8.

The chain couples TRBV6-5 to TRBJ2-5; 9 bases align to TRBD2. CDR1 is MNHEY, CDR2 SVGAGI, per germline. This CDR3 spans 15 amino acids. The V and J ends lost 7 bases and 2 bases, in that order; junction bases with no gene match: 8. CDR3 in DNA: TGTGCCAGCACCGAGCGGGAGGCTTCGCAAGAGACCCAGTACTTC. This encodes CASTEREASQETQYF.

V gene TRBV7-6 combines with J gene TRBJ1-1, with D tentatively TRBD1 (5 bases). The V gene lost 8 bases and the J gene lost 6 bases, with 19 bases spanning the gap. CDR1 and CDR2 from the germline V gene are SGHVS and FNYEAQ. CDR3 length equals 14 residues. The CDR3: CASSPGTARAEAFF. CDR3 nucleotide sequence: TGTGCCAGCTCTCCAGGGACGGCGAGGGCTGAAGCTTTCTTT.

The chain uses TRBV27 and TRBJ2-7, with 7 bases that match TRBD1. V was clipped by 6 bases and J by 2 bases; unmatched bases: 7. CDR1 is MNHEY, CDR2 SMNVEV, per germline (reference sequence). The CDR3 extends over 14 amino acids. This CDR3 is CASSFGQAPYEQYF. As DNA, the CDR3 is TGTGCCAGCAGCTTTGGACAGGCGCCCTACGAGCAGTACTTC.

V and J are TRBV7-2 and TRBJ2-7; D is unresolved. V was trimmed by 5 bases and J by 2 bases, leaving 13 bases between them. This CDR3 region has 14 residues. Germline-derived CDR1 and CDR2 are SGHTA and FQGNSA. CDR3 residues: CASSRTSETYEQYF. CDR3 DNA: TGTGCCAGCAGCCGTACCAGCGAGACCTACGAGCAGTACTTC.

The CDR3 sequence: CASNSWGFTDTQYF. As DNA, the CDR3 is TGTGCCAGCAATAGCTGGGGCTTCACAGATACGCAGTATTTT. The chain couples TRBV2 to TRBJ2-3; TRBD1 is a possible D gene (5 bases). This CDR3 has 14 amino acids. The V and J ends lost 7 bases and 2 bases respectively, with 13 bases between them. Germline V gene sequence: CDR1 SNHLY, CDR2 FYNNEI.

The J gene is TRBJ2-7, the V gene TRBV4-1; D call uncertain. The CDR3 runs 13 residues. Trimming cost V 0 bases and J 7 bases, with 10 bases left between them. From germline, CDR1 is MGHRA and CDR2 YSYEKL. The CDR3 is CASSQDTVREQYF. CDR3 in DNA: TGCGCCAGCAGCCAAGATACGGTACGAGAGCAGTACTTC.

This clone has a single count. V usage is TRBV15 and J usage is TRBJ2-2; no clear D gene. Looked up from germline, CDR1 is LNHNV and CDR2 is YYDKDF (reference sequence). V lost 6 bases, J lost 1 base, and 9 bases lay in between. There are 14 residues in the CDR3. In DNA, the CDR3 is TGTGCCACCAGAAGTTCTGGGAACACCGGGGAGCTGTTTTTT. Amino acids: CATRSSGNTGELFF.

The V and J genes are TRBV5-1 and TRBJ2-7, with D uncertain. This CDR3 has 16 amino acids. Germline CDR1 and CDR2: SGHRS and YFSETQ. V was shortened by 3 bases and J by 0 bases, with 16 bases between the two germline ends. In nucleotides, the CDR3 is TGCGCCAGCAGCTGGGCCCCCGAGATGAACTCCTACGAGCAGTACTTC. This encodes CASSWAPEMNSYEQYF.

For the CDR3, the DNA is TGTGCCAGTAGTATAGCAGGGGACATCTATGGCTACACCTTC. Translating gives CASSIAGDIYGYTF. The chain links TRBV19 to TRBJ1-2, with a possible D match to TRBD1 (6 bases). V dropped 1 base and J dropped 4 bases, with 10 bases sitting between them. CDR3 length: 14 residues. Germline loops: CDR1 LNHDA, CDR2 SQIVND (reference sequence).

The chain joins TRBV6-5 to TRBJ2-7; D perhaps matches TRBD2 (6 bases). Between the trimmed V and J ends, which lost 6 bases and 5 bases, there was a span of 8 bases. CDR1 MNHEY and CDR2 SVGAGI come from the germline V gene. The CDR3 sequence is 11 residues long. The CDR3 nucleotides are TGTGCCAGCAGCGCGGGGAACGAGCAGTACTTC. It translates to CASSAGNEQYF.